A single sample is the source of the 19 T cell receptor beta chains below, sequenced in a study of cytomegalovirus exposure and HLA in healthy donors. PCR used 60 Vbeta primers and 13 Jbeta primers. The table came from immunoSEQ multiplex PCR; TCRdb's copy has only in-frame clones and leaves some out. The top ten clones hold about 1.8% of a sample with about 150,000 clones, over 60% of them seen once. What was sequenced was PBMCs. The receptors here all came from a female donor in good health and CMV-seropositive.

The genes are TRBV7-3 and TRBJ2-7, with TRBD1 identical over 8 bases. Trimming cost V 5 bases and J 4 bases; bases outside gene matches: 10. CDR3 size: 15 residues. Germline V gene sequence: CDR1 SGHTA, CDR2 FQGTGA. DNA of the CDR3: TGTGCCAGCAGCGCACAGGGGGGAGGTGCTTACGAGCAGTACTTC. Its translation: CASSAQGGGAYEQYF.

In its sample, this clone was seen once. V and J are TRBV20-1 and TRBJ2-5; no definite D call. CDR1 is DFQATT and CDR2 is SNEGSKA in the germline V gene (reference sequence). The CDR3 length is 11 residues. Trimming cost V 7 bases and J 5 bases, with 11 bases left between them. In DNA form, the CDR3 reads TGCAGTGTCGGGTCGCGGGAGACCCAGTACTTC. Encoded protein: CSVGSRETQYF.

The rearrangement links TRBV28 to TRBJ2-3, with 7 bases matching TRBD2. The CDR3 is 13 amino acids. Trimming removed 6 bases from V and 2 bases from J; junction bases left unmatched: 2. Germline CDR1 is MDHEN and CDR2 is SYDVKM. CDR3 nucleotides: TGTGCCAGCAGCGCGGGAGCCACAGATACGCAGTATTTT. Translated: CASSAGATDTQYF.

V gene TRBV5-1 combines with J gene TRBJ1-5; D unclear. Germline V gene lookup returns CDR1 SGHRS and CDR2 YFSETQ. Trimming removed 7 bases at V and 2 bases at J, with 13 bases between. The CDR3 extends over 14 amino acids. Here the CDR3 DNA reads TGCGCCAGCTCCAGGACTGGCGGCAATCAGCCCCAGCATTTT. It codes for CASSRTGGNQPQHF.

This chain uses TRBV4-2 with TRBJ2-5; possibly TRBD2 for D (7 bases). V lost 5 bases, J lost 2 bases, and 18 bases lay in between. The CDR3 sequence is 16 residues long. Germline V gives CDR1 LGHNA, CDR2 YNFKEQ. This chain's CDR3 is CASSKGGAGEQETQYF. The CDR3 bases are TGTGCCAGCAGCAAAGGGGGGGCGGGAGAGCAAGAGACCCAGTACTTC.

The chain links TRBV28 to TRBJ2-7; the D gene is possibly TRBD1 (6 bases). From germline, CDR1 is MDHEN and CDR2 SYDVKM. Trimming cost V 5 bases and J 0 bases, with 14 bases left between them. The CDR3 is 15 amino acids. CDR3 DNA: TGTGCCAGCAGTCAGACAGGCGCGTTCTCCTACGAGCAGTACTTC. Amino acid sequence: CASSQTGAFSYEQYF.

The rearrangement joins TRBV5-5 to TRBJ2-3; D might be TRBD2 (5 bases). The CDR3 contains 15 residues. Trimming took 3 bases from V and 0 from J, leaving 11 bases between them. Germline V gene lookup returns CDR1 SGHKS and CDR2 YYEKEE (reference sequence). DNA for the CDR3: TGTGCCAGCAGCTCCGGGGTTGGGAGCACAGATACGCAGTATTTT. As protein: CASSSGVGSTDTQYF. The complete variable domain, with remaining parts taken from reference TRBV5-5 and TRBJ2-3, reads DAGVTQSPTHLIKTRGQQVTLRCSPISGHKSVSWYQQVLGQGPQFIFQYYEKEERGRGNFPDRFSARQFPNYSSELNVNALLLGDSALYLCASSSGVGSTDTQYFGPGTRLTVL.

The rearrangement joins TRBV5-6 to TRBJ2-5, with D possibly matching TRBD2 (6 bases). The ends were cut back, 1 base at V and 5 bases at J, with 12 bases in the middle. The CDR3 length is 14 residues. Germline CDR1 is SGHDT and CDR2 is YYEEEE. CDR3 nucleotide sequence: TGTGCCAGCAGCTTGACTCAGGGAGGTGAGACCCAGTACTTC. Amino acid sequence: CASSLTQGGETQYF. Drawing the rest from reference TRBV5-6 and TRBJ2-5, the complete variable domain is DAGVTQSPTHLIKTRGQQVTLRCSPKSGHDTVSWYQQALGQGPQFIFQYYEEEERQRGNFPDRFSGHQFPNYSSELNVNALLLGDSALYLCASSLTQGGETQYFGPGTRLLVL.

This clone has just one count. The chain recombines TRBV4-1 with TRBJ1-5, with D possibly being TRBD1 (6 bases). V lost 0 bases to trimming and J lost 7 bases, with 7 bases between them. Germline V gene data show CDR1 as MGHRA and CDR2 as YSYEKL. This CDR3 has 13 residues. The CDR3: CASSQDQGQPQHF. The CDR3 bases are TGCGCCAGCAGCCAAGATCAGGGGCAGCCCCAGCATTTT.

The chain joins TRBV6-5 to TRBJ2-2, with TRBD2 matching over 7 bases. J was trimmed by 7 bases and V by 7 bases; bases with no gene match: 6. CDR1 is MNHEY and CDR2 is SVGAGI in the germline V gene. CDR3 length: 13 amino acids. DNA for the CDR3: TGTGCCAGCACGAGAGGGAGGGACGGGGAGCTGTTTTTT. This encodes CASTRGRDGELFF.

As concerns this clone: Other DNA sequences in this specimen translate into the identical CDR3. This chain joins TRBV6-1 and TRBJ2-3; D is possibly TRBD2 (6 bases). Germline-derived CDR1 and CDR2 are MNHNS and SASEGT. This CDR3 is built from 16 residues. V was trimmed by 1 base and J by 1 base, leaving 12 bases between them. CDR3 in DNA: TGTGCCAGCAGTGAAGTCTTACTAGCCGGCACAGATACGCAGTATTTT. As protein: CASSEVLLAGTDTQYF.

The rearrangement uses TRBV9 and TRBJ2-1; 7 positions match TRBD2. Germline-derived CDR1 and CDR2 are SGDLS and YYNGEE. Germline trimming cut 3 bases from V and 9 bases from J; bases unmatched to any gene: 9. The CDR3 consists of 14 residues. CDR3 nucleotide sequence: TGTGCCAGCAGCGCTAGAGAATGGGAGGGTGAGCAGTTCTTC. This encodes CASSAREWEGEQFF.

The chain is built from TRBV10-3 and TRBJ2-5; maybe TRBD1 (6 bases). CDR3 length equals 14 residues. V was cut by 6 bases and J by 4 bases, with 15 bases left in between. Germline V gene sequence: CDR1 ENHRY, CDR2 SYGVKD. CDR3 region: CAISDTQGLETQYF. CDR3 sequence (DNA): TGTGCCATCAGCGACACCCAGGGGCTAGAGACCCAGTACTTC.

In its sample, this clone was seen once. The junction and the germline gene differ at one end; a read error may be behind it. The sample has other DNA sequences that encode this CDR3 too. The rearrangement links TRBV19 to TRBJ1-6; 7 bases agree with TRBD1. CDR1 and CDR2 (germline): LNHDA, SQIVND (reference sequence). The CDR3 has 15 residues. CDR3 DNA: TGTGCTAGTAGTATTTCCCTGGGACAGCGGCAGGACCTCCACTTT. It is translated as CASSISLGQRQDLHF.

This clone turned up a few times. The chain combines TRBV30 with TRBJ2-3; 9 bases fit TRBD2. V lost 6 bases to trimming and J lost 8 bases; unmatched junction nucleotides: 9. CDR1 and CDR2 from the germline V gene are GTSNPN and SVGIG (reference sequence). CDR3 length: 13 amino acids. The CDR3 sequence: CACQTSGTSTQYF. As DNA, the CDR3 is TGTGCCTGTCAGACTAGCGGCACAAGTACGCAGTATTTT. The whole variable domain, remainder taken from reference TRBV30 and TRBJ2-3, is SQTIHQWPATLVQPVGSPLSLECTVEGTSNPNLYWYRQAAGRGLQLLFYSVGIGQISSEVPQNLSASRPQDRQFILSSKKLLLSDSGFYLCACQTSGTSTQYFGPGTRLTVL.

This clone was found a few times. CDR3: CASSRTYEQYF. The CDR3, as DNA: TGTGCCAGCAGCCGCACTTACGAGCAGTACTTC. This sequence joins TRBV11-2 and TRBJ2-7; D is ambiguous. CDR3 length: 11 amino acids. V was cut by 5 bases and J by 4 bases, with 6 bases left in between. CDR1 SGHAT and CDR2 FQNNGV come from the germline V gene.

The CDR3 bases are TGTGCCACCAGCAGAGCGAGGACAGCGCCCTACGAGCAGTACTTC. Its translation: CATSRARTAPYEQYF. The chain joins TRBV15 to TRBJ2-5, with D perhaps TRBD1 (6 bases). The better agreement between TRBJ2-7 and the DNA end casts doubt on the J call. The germline V gene has CDR1 LNHNV and CDR2 YYDKDF (reference sequence). The CDR3 runs to 15 residues.

This clone was seen only once. The chain joins TRBV27 to TRBJ2-7; TRBD1 matches 9 bases. CDR3 length: 16 residues. Trimming took 5 bases from V and 4 from J; bases not matched to a gene: 12. Per the germline V gene, CDR1 is MNHEY and CDR2 is SMNVEV (reference sequence). The CDR3: CASSKFAGDRAYEQYF. CDR3 sequence (DNA): TGTGCCAGCAGTAAGTTTGCGGGGGACAGGGCTTACGAGCAGTACTTC.

This chain connects TRBV2 to TRBJ2-3, with 9 bases aligning to TRBD1. Germline V gene lookup returns CDR1 SNHLY and CDR2 FYNNEI. With V trimmed by 0 bases and J by 4 bases, 5 bases remained unmatched. The CDR3 loop spans 16 amino acids. CDR3 residues: CASSEADRGRPDTQYF. In nucleotides, the CDR3 is TGTGCCAGCAGTGAAGCGGACAGGGGACGTCCAGATACGCAGTATTTT.